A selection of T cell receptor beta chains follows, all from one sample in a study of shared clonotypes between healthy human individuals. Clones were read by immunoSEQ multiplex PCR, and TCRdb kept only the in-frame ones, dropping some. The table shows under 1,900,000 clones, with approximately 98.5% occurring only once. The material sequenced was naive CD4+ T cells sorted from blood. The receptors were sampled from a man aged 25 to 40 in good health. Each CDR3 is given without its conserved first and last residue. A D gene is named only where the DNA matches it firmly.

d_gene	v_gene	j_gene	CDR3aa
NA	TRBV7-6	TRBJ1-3	ASSSPGRVPGNTIY
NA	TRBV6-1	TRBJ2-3	ASSEADTQY
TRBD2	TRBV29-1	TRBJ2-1	SGMGTIDEQF
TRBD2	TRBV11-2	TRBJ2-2	ASSVRTSGRGTGELF
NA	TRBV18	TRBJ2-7	ASSPGPNPYEQY
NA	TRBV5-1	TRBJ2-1	ASSPLSRDSVLNEQF
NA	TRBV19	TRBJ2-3	ASRRPDTQY
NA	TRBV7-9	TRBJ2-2	ASSFTGELF
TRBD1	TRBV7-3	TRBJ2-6	ASSLTGVPSSGANVLT
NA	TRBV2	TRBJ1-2	ASSDGDVTNYGYT
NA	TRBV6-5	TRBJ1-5	ASSYRGGQPQH
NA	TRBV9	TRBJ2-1	ASSPRRVPYNEQF
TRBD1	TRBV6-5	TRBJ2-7	ASSRGQGAYEQY
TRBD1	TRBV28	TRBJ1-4	ASRRTGATNEKLF
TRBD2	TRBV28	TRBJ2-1	ASLGGNEQF
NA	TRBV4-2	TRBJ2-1	ASSPSAQAYNEQF
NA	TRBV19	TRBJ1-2	ASSMIPYGYT
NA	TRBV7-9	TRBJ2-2	ASSPKSGRVNTGELF
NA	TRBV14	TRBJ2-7	ASSSGAGGLSYEQY
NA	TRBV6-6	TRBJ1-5	ASSNEKYNQPQH
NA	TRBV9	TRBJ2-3	ASSVGLLADTQY
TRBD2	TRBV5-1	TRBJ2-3	ASSLPKLAGSAITDTQY
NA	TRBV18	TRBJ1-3	ASSPPIINTIY
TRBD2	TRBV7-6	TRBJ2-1	ASSLLAGGPGEQF
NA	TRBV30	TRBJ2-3	AWNPLEAARLVPLTDTQY
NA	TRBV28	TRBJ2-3	ASSFLGSDTQY
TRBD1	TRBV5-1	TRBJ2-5	ASSLGTGNRRQETQY
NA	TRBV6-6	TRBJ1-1	ASTLLGGNTEAF
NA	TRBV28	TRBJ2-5	ASSLAGIETQY
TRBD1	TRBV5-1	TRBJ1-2	ASSLQGAHYGYT
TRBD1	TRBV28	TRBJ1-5	ASSLRTGGSNQPQH
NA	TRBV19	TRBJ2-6	ASSFQGSGANVLT
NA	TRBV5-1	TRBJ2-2	ASSPGNLNTGELF
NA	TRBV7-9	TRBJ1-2	ASSLTGNGNGYT
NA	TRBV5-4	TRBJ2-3	ASSFEPRTDTQY
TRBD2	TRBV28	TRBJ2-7	ASSLSLAGDEQY
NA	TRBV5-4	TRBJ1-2	ASSLEQNYGYT
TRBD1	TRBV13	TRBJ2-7	ASSLGPGQNYEQY
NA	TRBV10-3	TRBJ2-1	AISEGLRANNEQF
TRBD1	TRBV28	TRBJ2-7	ASSPDRVVYEQY
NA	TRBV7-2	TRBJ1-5	ASSLGTGQPQH
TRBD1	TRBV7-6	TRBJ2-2	ASSPWTGAGELF
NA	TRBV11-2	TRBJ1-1	ASSSDPGYTEAF
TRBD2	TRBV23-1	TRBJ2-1	ASSHPGLAAYSSYNEQF
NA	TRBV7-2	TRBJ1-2	ASSLTGQRNYGYT
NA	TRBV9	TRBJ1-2	ASSVGGTGGYT
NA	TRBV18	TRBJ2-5	ASSPQPHQLQETQY
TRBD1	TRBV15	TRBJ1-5	ATSRAQGARNQPQH
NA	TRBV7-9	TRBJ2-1	ASSLAASSEQF
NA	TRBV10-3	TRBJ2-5	AIREGAEETQY
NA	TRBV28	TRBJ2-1	ASSSSLLTINEQF